The T cell receptor (beta chain) under discussion was sequenced for a study of metastatic and nonmetastatic thyroid tumors. This clone has at least ten counts. TCRdb reassembled clones from the PCR reads with MiXCR. The sample consists of approximately 26,000 clones, roughly 24% of them appearing once. CDR3 length: 12 residues. Germline-derived CDR1 and CDR2 are KGHSH and LQKENI. Trimming removed 0 bases from V and 10 bases from J, with 7 bases in between. There were no patients who had received any treatment before thyroid surgery. The clonotype originates from a female donor with papillary thyroid cancer or a benign thyroid nodule (not recorded which). Some clones in this sample may be carry-over from other donors' samples. Sequenced sample: blood. The chain recombines TRBV18 with TRBJ2-1, with TRBD2 as a possible D gene (5 bases). CDR3 region: CASSPPGGEQFF. The DNA for the CDR3 is TGTGCCAGCTCACCACCGGGCGGGGAGCAGTTCTTC.